The clone carrying this TCR beta chain was seen at least ten times. What it recognizes is unknown. The record originates from a study of CD8 T cells in ankylosing spondylitis. Study-level points and caveats: Disease-linked clones reportedly showed significant enrichment in matched ankylosing spondylitis synovial fluid.

MiXCR, run by TCRdb on the 5' RACE reads, gives a single entry per CDR3 protein. The sample contains around 120,000 distinct CDR3 sequences, about an eighth of which appear only once. V gave up 1 base and J gave up 5 bases, with 9 bases separating them. This CDR3 comprises 13 residues. Germline V lookup: CDR1 MNHEY, CDR2 SMNVEV (reference sequence). The TCR originated in a female donor with ankylosing spondylitis or in good health (not recorded which). This chain joins TRBV27 and TRBJ2-7; D uncertain. Sequenced material: blood, either unsorted or a sorted T cell fraction (not recorded which). The chain's CDR3 is CASSLFGQHEQYF. The DNA for the CDR3 is TGTGCCAGCAGTTTATTCGGCCAGCACGAGCAGTACTTC.